Listed here are 26 T cell receptor beta chains from one sample, sequenced in a study of response to subunit inactivated influenza vaccine. TCRdb independently ran MiXCR on the RT-PCR reads; one entry per CDR3 protein. The sample consists of approximately 300,000 distinct CDR3 sequences, roughly 22% of them appearing once. Sequencing was performed on PBMCs from blood, taken less than 22 months after vaccination. The receptors originated from a man between 45 and 75 years old who received an inactivated influenza vaccine.

The chain links TRBV20-1 to TRBJ2-1; 8 bases are a match to TRBD2. This CDR3 comprises 15 residues. The trim removed 2 bases at V and 0 bases at J, leaving 3 bases unmatched. CDR1 is DFQATT, CDR2 SNEGSKA, per germline (reference sequence). The CDR3 DNA follows: TGCAGTGCTAGAAAGCTAGCGGGCTCCTACAATGAGCAGTTCTTC. Translated, it gives CSARKLAGSYNEQFF.

In this sample, this clonotype turned up a few times. The V call is TRBV6-2 or TRBV6-3, the J call TRBJ2-3; weak D call: TRBD1 (6 bases). Trimming removed 0 bases at V and 11 bases at J, with 15 bases between. CDR3 length: 14 residues. Germline lookup yields CDR1 MNHEY and CDR2 SVGEGT. The CDR3 sequence is CASSYSMTGDWQYF. As DNA, the CDR3 is TGTGCCAGCAGTTACTCGATGACAGGCGATTGGCAGTATTTT.

V and J are TRBV12-3 or TRBV12-4 and TRBJ2-2; D not resolved. This CDR3 region has 14 residues. Trimming stripped 6 bases from V and 6 bases from J, with 14 bases between. The CDR3 protein is CASSRLIAAGELFF. The CDR3 DNA reads TGTGCCAGCAGCCGCCTCATTGCGGCCGGGGAGCTGTTTTTT.

This clonotype turned up a few times. V is TRBV4-2 and J is TRBJ2-2, with 9 bases aligning to TRBD2. The CDR3 has 16 amino acids. The germline V gene has CDR1 LGHNA and CDR2 YNFKEQ. V lost 0 bases to trimming and J lost 2 bases; unmatched junction nucleotides: 1. The CDR3 loop is CASSQEAGGNTGELFF. The DNA of the CDR3 is TGTGCCAGCAGCCAAGAAGCGGGGGGTAACACCGGGGAGCTGTTTTTT.

V usage is TRBV28 and J usage is TRBJ2-3, with D possibly being TRBD1 (5 bases). Per germline, CDR1 MDHEN and CDR2 SYDVKM. V dropped 3 bases and J dropped 2 bases, with 15 bases sitting between them. The CDR3 is made up of 16 amino acids. DNA of the CDR3: TGTGCCAGCAGTTTTGACCCGCGACAGAACACAGATACGCAGTATTTT. Translated, it gives CASSFDPRQNTDTQYF.

This clonotype has a count of ten or more. V gene TRBV5-1 combines with J gene TRBJ1-1, with D perhaps matching TRBD1 (6 bases). The CDR3 covers 14 residues. V gave up 3 bases and J gave up 4 bases, with 13 bases separating them. Germline V gene data show CDR1 as SGHRS and CDR2 as YFSETQ. The CDR3 region has the DNA TGCGCCAGCAGCTGGGACGGACAGACCACTGAAGCTTTCTTT. The encoded protein is CASSWDGQTTEAFF.

V is TRBV20-1 and J is TRBJ1-1; no firm D call. V was trimmed by 7 bases and J by 1 base, leaving 13 bases between them. CDR1 is DFQATT and CDR2 is SNEGSKA in the germline V gene (reference sequence). The CDR3 length is 13 residues. CDR3 amino acids: CSVSSHRNTEAFF. CDR3 coding DNA: TGCAGTGTCTCATCACACAGGAACACTGAAGCTTTCTTT.

The chain is built from TRBV19 and TRBJ1-1; 12 positions agree with TRBD1. The CDR3 contains 17 residues. Germline V gives CDR1 LNHDA, CDR2 SQIVND (reference sequence). The trim removed 9 bases at V and 0 bases at J, leaving 11 bases unmatched. CDR3 sequence reads: CASSPGQGAKMNTEAFF. The CDR3 DNA sequence: TGTGCCAGCTCTCCGGGACAGGGGGCTAAAATGAACACTGAAGCTTTCTTT.

This clonotype was detected a few times. The V call is TRBV5-1, the J call TRBJ1-2, with a weak D call TRBD1 (6 bases). The CDR3 spans 13 residues. V lost 3 bases and J lost 3, with 9 bases in between. CDR1 is SGHRS, CDR2 YFSETQ, per germline. CDR3 coding DNA: TGCGCCAGCAGCTCCGACAGGCACTATGGCTACACCTTC. Residues: CASSSDRHYGYTF.

The chain has TRBV5-6 and TRBJ2-4; D not certain. The length of the CDR3 is 13 residues. Germline V gene sequence: CDR1 SGHDT, CDR2 YYEEEE. The V and J ends lost 4 bases and 5 bases respectively, with 10 bases between them. CDR3 nucleotide sequence: TGTGCCAGCAGCCCTTCCGGCGAAAACATTCAGTACTTC. Translation: CASSPSGENIQYF. Full variable domain (remainder filled in from reference TRBV5-6 and TRBJ2-4): DAGVTQSPTHLIKTRGQQVTLRCSPKSGHDTVSWYQQALGQGPQFIFQYYEEEERQRGNFPDRFSGHQFPNYSSELNVNALLLGDSALYLCASSPSGENIQYFGAGTRLSVL.

The sample holds a few counts of this clonotype. A junction end diverges from the germline sequence, so it may reflect a read error. The chain couples TRBV11-2 to TRBJ2-5, with D uncertain. CDR1 SGHAT and CDR2 FQNNGV come from the germline V gene. This CDR3 spans 11 amino acids. The CDR3 region has the DNA TGTGCCAGCAGCCACCATGAGACCCAGTACTTC. The encoded protein is CASSHHETQYF.

This clonotype has at least ten counts. V usage is TRBV4-3 and J usage is TRBJ1-2; 7 nucleotides align to TRBD1. V shed 2 bases and J 4 bases; nucleotides not matched to a gene: 7. The CDR3 extends over 15 amino acids. From germline, CDR1 is LGHNA and CDR2 YSLEER. CDR3 sequence reads: CASSQTDRAGYGYTF. The CDR3, as DNA: TGCGCCAGCAGCCAAACCGACAGGGCAGGCTATGGCTACACCTTC.

The chain couples TRBV7-2 to TRBJ2-5; TRBD2 matches at 8 bases. J was trimmed by 2 bases and V by 0 bases; bases with no gene match: 11. The CDR3 sequence is 18 residues long. Looked up from germline, CDR1 is SGHTA and CDR2 is FQGNSA. The CDR3 region is CASSLARRSGRRQETQYF. CDR3 DNA: TGTGCCAGCAGCTTAGCGCGTCGCAGCGGGAGACGACAAGAGACCCAGTACTTC.

This clonotype was counted ten times or more. The rearrangement links TRBV30 to TRBJ1-1; 9 bases are a match to TRBD1. The germline V gene encodes CDR1 GTSNPN and CDR2 SVGIG (reference sequence). This CDR3 is 14 amino acids long. Trimming took 0 bases from V and 7 from J; bases not matched to a gene: 6. The CDR3 DNA follows: TGTGCCTGGAGTGTACAGGGGGCTGCTGGTGAAGCTTTCTTT. Its translation is CAWSVQGAAGEAFF.

This clonotype was counted only a few times. This chain joins TRBV5-1 and TRBJ1-2, with D unresolved. V was trimmed by 4 bases and J by 7 bases, leaving 11 bases between them. This CDR3 contains 12 residues. Germline V gene sequence: CDR1 SGHRS, CDR2 YFSETQ. The CDR3 loop is CASSPGTPGYTF. CDR3 sequence (DNA): TGCGCCAGCAGCCCGGGTACCCCTGGCTACACCTTC.

The rearrangement joins TRBV12-3 or TRBV12-4 to TRBJ2-3; D gene uncertain. The CDR3 sequence is 14 residues long. V lost 3 bases and J lost 0, with 7 bases in between. The CDR3 nucleotides read TGTGCCAGCAGTTTGATGGGTAGCACAGATACGCAGTATTTT. Residues: CASSLMGSTDTQYF.

Worth noting for this clonotype: Because it lacks the conserved phenylalanine or tryptophan at the end, this CDR3 is likely a read error. This chain links TRBV3-1 with TRBJ1-5; TRBD1 is a possible D gene (6 bases). The germline V gene encodes CDR1 LGHDT and CDR2 YNNKEL (reference sequence). The CDR3 has 14 amino acids. V was cut by 3 bases and J by 2 bases, with 8 bases left in between. CDR3 loop: CASSHSGGNQPQHL. CDR3 coding DNA: TGTGCCAGCAGCCATTCAGGGGGCAATCAGCCCCAGCATTTA.

In its sample, this clonotype was seen a few times. The CDR3 DNA reads as TGTGCCAGCAGTTCTACAGTGGGTTCACCCCTCCACTTT. This sequence encodes CASSSTVGSPLHF. The V and J genes are TRBV12-3 or TRBV12-4 and TRBJ1-6; D gene ambiguous. This CDR3 spans 13 amino acids. V dropped 4 bases and J dropped 9 bases, with 10 bases sitting between them.

In this sample, this clonotype turned up a few times. This rearrangement joins TRBV11-1 to TRBJ1-1, with D possibly matching TRBD1 (6 bases). The CDR3 covers 16 residues. In germline, CDR1 is SGHAT, CDR2 FQDESV (reference sequence). Trimming removed 1 base at V and 1 base at J, with 13 bases between. The CDR3 loop is CASSLGGRSWNTEAFF. The CDR3 DNA is TGTGCCAGCAGCTTAGGGGGGCGTTCTTGGAACACTGAAGCTTTCTTT.

The genes are TRBV7-2 and TRBJ1-2; D gene unclear. The V gene's germline CDR1 is SGHTA and CDR2 FQGNSA. This CDR3 has 14 residues. Trimming shortened V by 5 bases and J by 4 bases, and 14 bases separated the two germline ends. In nucleotides, the CDR3 is TGTGCCAGCAGCCAACGAGATTCCTCCTATGGCTACACCTTC. This translates into CASSQRDSSYGYTF.

This clonotype was observed a few times. The chain is built from TRBV19 and TRBJ1-2, with D perhaps matching TRBD1 (6 bases). Germline V gene data show CDR1 as LNHDA and CDR2 as SQIVND (reference sequence). V lost 2 bases and J 0 bases, leaving 13 bases between the germline ends. The CDR3 runs 16 residues. The CDR3, as DNA: TGTGCCAGTAGTATATCCGGGACAACGGCTAACTATGGCTACACCTTC. Its translation: CASSISGTTANYGYTF.

This clonotype has at least ten counts. This chain links TRBV7-6 with TRBJ1-2; D is perhaps TRBD1 (5 bases). This CDR3 spans 16 amino acids. V lost 4 bases to trimming and J lost 4 bases, with 19 bases between them. Per germline, CDR1 SGHVS and CDR2 FNYEAQ. The CDR3 loop reads CASSYLAGETVYGYTF. The CDR3 coding sequence is TGTGCCAGCAGCTACCTAGCGGGGGAGACAGTCTATGGCTACACCTTC.

The chain joins TRBV21-1 to TRBJ2-7; TRBD1 is taken as the D call from the table, unchecked against the DNA. TRBV21-1 is listed as a pseudogene. The CDR3 has 12 residues. The CDR3 nucleotides read TGTGCCAGCAGCAACCGGGACTACGAGCAGTACTTC. Translated, it gives CASSNRDYEQYF.

Only one count was recorded for this clonotype. The DNA of the CDR3 is TGTGCCAGCAGCCTTCGACAGGGAACCTACGAGCAGTACTTC. Its translation is CASSLRQGTYEQYF. V gene TRBV6-1 combines with J gene TRBJ2-7, with 7 bases that match TRBD1. V shed 6 bases and J 2 bases; nucleotides not matched to a gene: 7. Germline V gene sequence: CDR1 MNHNS, CDR2 SASEGT. CDR3 length: 14 amino acids.

This sequence joins TRBV12-3 or TRBV12-4 and TRBJ2-1, with D perhaps TRBD1 (6 bases). Between the trimmed V and J ends, which lost 4 bases and 5 bases, there was a span of 12 bases. The CDR3 contains 14 residues. The CDR3 coding sequence is TGTGCCAGCAGTTCCTCGGACAGAAACAATGAGCAGTTCTTC. Protein sequence: CASSSSDRNNEQFF.

As concerns this clonotype: One end of the junction does not line up with germline, which may come from a read error. V and J are TRBV12-3 or TRBV12-4 and TRBJ2-3; 8 nucleotides agree with TRBD1. This CDR3 is built from 16 residues. The CDR3 sequence: CASSPPSGQVGDTQYF. In DNA form, the CDR3 reads TGTGCGAGCAGTCCTCCCTCGGGACAGGTAGGAGATACGCAGTATTTT.